This T cell receptor beta chain was captured in a study of ipilimumab plus nivolumab after autologous stem cell transplantation. Study-level background: Median doses per patient: 4 or 5 ipilimumab, seven to nine nivolumab.

Study observations and caveats: The authors say TCR, Treg and microbiome findings warrant further study.

Patients got ipilimumab 1 mg/kg beginning 14 to 28 days post-transplant. Through week 26, nivolumab 3 mg/kg IV was given weeks 1, 4, 7, 10, then biweekly. The method was immunoSEQ multiplex PCR; TCRdb's version includes in-frame clones alone and lacks a portion of them. The sample records over 10,000 clones, 60% to 80% being singletons. This clone was seen only a few times. Antigen: not known. The sample was PBMCs, taken in a trial of ipilimumab plus nivolumab as post-transplant consolidation. The clonotype comes from a male donor with diffuse large B-cell lymphoma.

The CDR3 nucleotides are TGTGCCAGCAGCTTAGGAGGGAACTACGAAGAGACCCAGTACTTC. Amino acids: CASSLGGNYEETQYF. The chain recombines TRBV11-2 with TRBJ2-5, with D possibly matching TRBD2 (5 bases). V gave up 1 base and J gave up 3 bases, with 12 bases separating them. The CDR3 totals 15 residues. The V gene's germline CDR1 is SGHAT and CDR2 FQNNGV.